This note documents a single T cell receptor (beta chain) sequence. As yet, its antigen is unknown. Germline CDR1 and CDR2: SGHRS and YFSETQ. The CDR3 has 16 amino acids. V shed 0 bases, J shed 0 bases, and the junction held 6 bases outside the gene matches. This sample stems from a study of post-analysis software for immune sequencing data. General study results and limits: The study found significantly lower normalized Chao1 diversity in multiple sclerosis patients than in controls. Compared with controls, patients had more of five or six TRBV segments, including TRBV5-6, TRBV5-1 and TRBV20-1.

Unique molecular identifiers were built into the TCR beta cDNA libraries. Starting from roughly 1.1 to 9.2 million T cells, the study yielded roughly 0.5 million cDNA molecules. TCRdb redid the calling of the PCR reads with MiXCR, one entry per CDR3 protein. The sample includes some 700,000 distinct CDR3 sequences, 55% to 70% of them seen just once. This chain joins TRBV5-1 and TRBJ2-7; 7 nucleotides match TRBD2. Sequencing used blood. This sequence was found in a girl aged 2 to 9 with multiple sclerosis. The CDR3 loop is CASSLGGSPISYEQYF. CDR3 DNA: TGCGCCAGCAGCTTGGGCGGGAGCCCTATCTCCTACGAGCAGTACTTC.